A single sample gave rise to the 7 T cell receptor beta chains below, sequenced in a study of shared clonotypes between healthy human individuals. Naive CD8 isolation took CD45RO-negative cells positively selected for CCR7 and excluded terminally differentiated effector memory CD45RA+ cells. The protocol was immunoSEQ multiplex PCR, while the TCRdb copy is restricted to in-frame clones and leaves out a portion. Seen here are some 2,000,000 clones, roughly 94% observed once, and the top ten hold 0.85% to 1.2%. Sequencing used naive CD8+ T cells sorted from blood. The source of these receptors is a man aged 18-30 years in good health.

V usage is TRBV7-9 and J usage is TRBJ2-1; the match to TRBD2 covers 7 bases. V was pared by 8 bases and J by 0 bases, with 4 bases of the junction left unmatched. The CDR3 is made up of 14 amino acids. In germline, CDR1 is SEHNR, CDR2 FQNEAQ (reference sequence). The CDR3 DNA follows: TGTGCCAGCCGGCGGGGGAGCTCCTACAATGAGCAGTTCTTC. It codes for CASRRGSSYNEQFF. Supplemented by reference TRBV7-9 and TRBJ2-1, the full variable domain reads DTGVSQNPRHKITKRGQNVTFRCDPISEHNRLYWYRQTLGQGPEFLTYFQNEAQLEKSRLLSDRFSAERPKGSFSTLEIQRTEQGDSAMYLCASRRGSSYNEQFFGPGTRLTVL.

The V gene is TRBV11-2, the J gene TRBJ2-7, with D possibly matching TRBD1 (6 bases). The CDR3 contains 15 residues. The germline V gene has CDR1 SGHAT and CDR2 FQNNGV. The V end lost 1 base, the J end lost 4 bases, and 14 bases lay between the germline ends. CDR3: CASSLAPGHSYEQYF. In DNA form, the CDR3 reads TGTGCCAGCAGCTTAGCCCCGGGACATTCGTACGAGCAGTACTTC. The full variable domain, completed using reference TRBV11-2 and TRBJ2-7, is EAGVAQSPRYKIIEKRQSVAFWCNPISGHATLYWYQQILGQGPKLLIQFQNNGVVDDSQLPKDRFSAERLKGVDSTLKIQPAKLEDSAVYLCASSLAPGHSYEQYFGPGTRLTVT.

Only a few counts were recorded for this clone. This chain uses TRBV18 with TRBJ2-2, with D perhaps given as TRBD1 or TRBD2 (6 bases each). Trimming removed 4 bases from V and 2 bases from J, with 14 bases in between. Germline V gene data show CDR1 as KGHSH and CDR2 as LQKENI. The CDR3 sequence is 16 residues long. CDR3 sequence: CASSQPWGANTGELFF. The CDR3 nucleotides are TGTGCCAGCTCACAACCATGGGGGGCTAACACCGGGGAGCTGTTTTTT.

The chain joins TRBV9 to TRBJ1-6; D is undetermined. The germline gives CDR1 SGDLS, CDR2 YYNGEE. The CDR3 extends over 16 amino acids. V was shortened by 4 bases and J by 6 bases, with 17 bases between the two germline ends. DNA for the CDR3: TGTGCCAGCAGCCAGACATTTGGGAGTTCTAATTCACCCCTCCACTTT. It encodes CASSQTFGSSNSPLHF.

Here the CDR3 DNA reads TGTGCCAGCAGTCCAGGGGTGGGTTCACCCCTCCACTTT. This codes for CASSPGVGSPLHF. V gene TRBV6-5 combines with J gene TRBJ1-6, with a tentative D call TRBD1 (6 bases). Trimming pared 5 bases from V and 9 bases from J, leaving 11 bases between. The CDR3 contains 13 residues. Per the germline V gene, CDR1 is MNHEY and CDR2 is SVGAGI.

The chain joins TRBV19 to TRBJ2-1, with TRBD2 identical over 12 bases. J was trimmed by 4 bases and V by 8 bases; bases with no gene match: 6. The germline gives CDR1 LNHDA, CDR2 SQIVND (reference sequence). The CDR3 is 15 residues long. The CDR3 coding sequence is TGTGCCAGTGGGCAACTAGCGGGAGGTTACAATGAGCAGTTCTTC. Translating it yields CASGQLAGGYNEQFF. The entire variable domain, with the rest obtained from reference TRBV19 and TRBJ2-1, is as follows: DGGITQSPKYLFRKEGQNVTLSCEQNLNHDAMYWYRQDPGQGLRLIYYSQIVNDFQKGDIAEGYSVSREKKESFPLTVTSAQKNPTAFYLCASGQLAGGYNEQFFGPGTRLTVL.

The chain recombines TRBV28 with TRBJ1-1; possibly TRBD1 for D (5 bases). V was cut by 3 bases and J by 8 bases, with 10 bases left in between. The CDR3 is made up of 12 amino acids. CDR1 is MDHEN and CDR2 is SYDVKM in the germline V gene. The CDR3 coding sequence is TGTGCCAGCAGTTTCTACGGGGGGGAAGCTTTCTTT. Encoded protein: CASSFYGGEAFF.